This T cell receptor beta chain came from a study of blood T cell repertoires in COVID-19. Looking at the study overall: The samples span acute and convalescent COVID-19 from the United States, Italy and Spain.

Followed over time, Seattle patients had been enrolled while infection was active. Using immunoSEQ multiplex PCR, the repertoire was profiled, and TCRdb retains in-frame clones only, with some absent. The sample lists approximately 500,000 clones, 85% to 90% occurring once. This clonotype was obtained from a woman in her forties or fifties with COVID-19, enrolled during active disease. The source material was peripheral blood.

The CDR3 loop reads CASRGESSGANVLTF. CDR3 bases: TGCGCCAGCCGGGGGGAAAGCTCTGGGGCCAACGTCCTGACTTTC. The chain uses TRBV5-1 and TRBJ2-6; 7 nucleotides agree with TRBD2. With 7 bases clipped from V and 0 bases from J, the junction kept 4 bases outside the gene matches. This CDR3 has 15 amino acids. CDR1 is SGHRS and CDR2 is YFSETQ in the germline V gene.